This record looks at one T cell receptor beta chain sequence and its context. This sample stems from a study of CD8+ T cells in alopecia areata. Treatment meaning: oral pan-JAK inhibitor, 5-10 mg twice daily. The CDR3 runs 13 residues. Germline V lookup: CDR1 KGHSH, CDR2 LQKENI. V was clipped by 6 bases and J by 3 bases, with 12 bases between them. Extracted RNA was reverse transcribed, and the resulting cDNA served as sequencing template. Profiled with immunoSEQ multiplex PCR; TCRdb holds only in-frame clones, not every one. This table holds about 140,000 clones, roughly 50% found once. The chain links TRBV18 to TRBJ2-7, with unresolved D. The sequence was obtained from a human donor with alopecia areata. The sequenced sample was CD8+ T cells sorted from blood, obtained at week 4, from a patient treated with tofacitinib. The CDR3: CASSPSDRYEQYF. In DNA, the CDR3 is TGTGCCAGCTCTCCTTCTGATCGCTACGAGCAGTACTTC.